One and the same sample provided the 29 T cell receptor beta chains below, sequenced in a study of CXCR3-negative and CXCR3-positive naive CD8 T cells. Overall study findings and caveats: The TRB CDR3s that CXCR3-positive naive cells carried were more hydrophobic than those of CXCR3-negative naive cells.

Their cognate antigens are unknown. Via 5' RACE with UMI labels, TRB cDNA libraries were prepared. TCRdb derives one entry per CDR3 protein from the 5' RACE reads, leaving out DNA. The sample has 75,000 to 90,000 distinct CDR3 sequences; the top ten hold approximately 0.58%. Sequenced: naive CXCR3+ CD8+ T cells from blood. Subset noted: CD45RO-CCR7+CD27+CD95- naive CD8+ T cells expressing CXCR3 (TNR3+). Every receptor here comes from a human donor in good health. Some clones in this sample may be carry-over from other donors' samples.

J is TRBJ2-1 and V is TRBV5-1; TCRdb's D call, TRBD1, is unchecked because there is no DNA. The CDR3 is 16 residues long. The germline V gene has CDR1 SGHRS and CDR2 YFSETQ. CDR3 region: CASSLSGQGAGSEQFF. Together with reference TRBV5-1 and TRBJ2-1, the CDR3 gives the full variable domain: KAGVTQTPRYLIKTRGQQVTLSCSPISGHRSVSWYQQTPGQGLQFLFEYFSETQRNKGNFPGRFSGRQFSNSRSEMNVSTLELGDSALYLCASSLSGQGAGSEQFFGPGTRLTVL.

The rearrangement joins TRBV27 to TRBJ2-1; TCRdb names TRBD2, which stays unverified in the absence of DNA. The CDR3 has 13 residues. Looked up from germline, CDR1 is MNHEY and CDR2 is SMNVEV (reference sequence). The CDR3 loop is CASSRLAGNEQFF.

CDR3 amino acids: CASSQSSGIGGETQYF. The V call is TRBV4-2, the J call TRBJ2-5; checking the TCRdb D call of TRBD2 is not possible without DNA. In germline, CDR1 is LGHNA, CDR2 YNFKEQ. The CDR3 spans 16 residues.

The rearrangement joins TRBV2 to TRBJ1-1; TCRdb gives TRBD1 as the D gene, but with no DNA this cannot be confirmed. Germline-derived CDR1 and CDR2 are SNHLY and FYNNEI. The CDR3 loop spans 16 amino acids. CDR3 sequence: CASRLTGGEPNTEAFF.

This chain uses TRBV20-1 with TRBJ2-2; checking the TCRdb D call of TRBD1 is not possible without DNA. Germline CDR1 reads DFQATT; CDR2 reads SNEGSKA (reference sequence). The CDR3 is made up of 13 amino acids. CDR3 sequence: CSAAGSNTGELFF.

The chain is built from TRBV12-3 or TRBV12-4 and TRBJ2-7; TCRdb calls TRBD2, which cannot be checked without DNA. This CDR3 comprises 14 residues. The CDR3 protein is CASSSRGSSYEQYF.

The CDR3 region is CASSPGLAGPTGELFF. The chain joins TRBV13 to TRBJ2-2; TCRdb indicates TRBD2, and absent DNA this call remains unverified. This CDR3 contains 16 residues. CDR1 PRHDT and CDR2 FYEKMQ come from the germline V gene (reference sequence).

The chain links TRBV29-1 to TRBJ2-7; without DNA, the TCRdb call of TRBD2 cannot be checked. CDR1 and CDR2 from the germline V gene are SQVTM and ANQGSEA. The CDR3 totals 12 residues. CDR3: CSVGTSPQQQYF.

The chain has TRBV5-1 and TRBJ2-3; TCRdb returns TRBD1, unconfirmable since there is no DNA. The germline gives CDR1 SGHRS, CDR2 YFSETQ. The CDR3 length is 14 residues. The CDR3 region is CASSPGVPTDTQYF.

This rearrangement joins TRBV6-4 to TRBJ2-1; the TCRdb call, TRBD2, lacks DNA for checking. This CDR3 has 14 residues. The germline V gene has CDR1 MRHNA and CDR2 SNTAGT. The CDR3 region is CASSDSGGANEQFF.

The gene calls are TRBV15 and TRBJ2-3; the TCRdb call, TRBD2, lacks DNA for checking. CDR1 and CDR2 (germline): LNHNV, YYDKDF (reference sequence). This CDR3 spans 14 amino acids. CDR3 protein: CATSRGESTDTQYF.

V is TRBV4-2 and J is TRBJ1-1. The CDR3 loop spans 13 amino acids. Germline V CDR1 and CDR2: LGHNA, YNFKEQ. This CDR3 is CASSQEVNTEAFF.

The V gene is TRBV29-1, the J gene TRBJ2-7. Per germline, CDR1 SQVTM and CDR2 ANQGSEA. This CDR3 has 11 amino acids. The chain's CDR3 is CSVGAGYEQYF.

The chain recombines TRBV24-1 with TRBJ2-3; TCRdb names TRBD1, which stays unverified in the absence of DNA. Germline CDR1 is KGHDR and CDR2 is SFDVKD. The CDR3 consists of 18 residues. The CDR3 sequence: CATSERQTRGLRTDTQYF.

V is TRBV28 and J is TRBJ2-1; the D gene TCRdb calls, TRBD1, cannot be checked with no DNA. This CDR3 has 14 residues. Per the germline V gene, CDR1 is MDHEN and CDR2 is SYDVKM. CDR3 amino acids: CASSFQGLWNEQFF.

CDR3 sequence reads: CASSLGPGTQETQYF. The genes are TRBV4-2 and TRBJ2-5; TCRdb proposes TRBD1, but this gene call is untestable without DNA. CDR1 and CDR2 (germline): LGHNA, YNFKEQ. There are 15 residues in the CDR3.

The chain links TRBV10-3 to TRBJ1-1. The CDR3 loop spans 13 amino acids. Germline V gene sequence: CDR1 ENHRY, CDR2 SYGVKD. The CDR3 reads CAISESLSTEAFF.

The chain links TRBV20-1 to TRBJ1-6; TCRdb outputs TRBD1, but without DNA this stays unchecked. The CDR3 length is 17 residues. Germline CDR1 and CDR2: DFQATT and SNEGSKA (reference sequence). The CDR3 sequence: CSASDEPQGVYNSPLHF.

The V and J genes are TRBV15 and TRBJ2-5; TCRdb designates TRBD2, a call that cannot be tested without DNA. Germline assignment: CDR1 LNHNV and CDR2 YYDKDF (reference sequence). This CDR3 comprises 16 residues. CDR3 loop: CATSGTSGGPPGTQYF.

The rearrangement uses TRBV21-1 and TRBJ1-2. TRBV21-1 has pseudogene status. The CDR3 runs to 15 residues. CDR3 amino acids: CAKRLSRDINYGYTF.

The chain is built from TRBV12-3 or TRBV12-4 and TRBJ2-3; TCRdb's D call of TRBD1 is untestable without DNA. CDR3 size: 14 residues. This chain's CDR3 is CASGVDKAADTQYF.

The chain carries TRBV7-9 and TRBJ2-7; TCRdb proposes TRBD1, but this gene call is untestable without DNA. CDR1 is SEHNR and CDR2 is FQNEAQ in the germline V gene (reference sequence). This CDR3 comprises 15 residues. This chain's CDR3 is CASSSGWSGSYEQYF.

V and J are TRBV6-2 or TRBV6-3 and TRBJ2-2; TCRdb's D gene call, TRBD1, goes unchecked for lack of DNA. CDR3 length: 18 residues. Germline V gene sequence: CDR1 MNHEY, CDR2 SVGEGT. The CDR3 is CASSYSSGGHEHTGELFF.

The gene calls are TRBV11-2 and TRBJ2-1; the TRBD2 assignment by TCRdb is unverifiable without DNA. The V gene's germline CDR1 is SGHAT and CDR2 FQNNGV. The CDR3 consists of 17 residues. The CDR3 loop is CASSLGALAGLNEWQFF.

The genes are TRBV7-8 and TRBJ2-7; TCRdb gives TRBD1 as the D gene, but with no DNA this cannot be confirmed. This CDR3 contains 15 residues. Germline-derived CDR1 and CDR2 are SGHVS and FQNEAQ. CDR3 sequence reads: CASSLGDRAGDEQYF.

CDR3: CSVELLPYGGADTEAFF. The V gene is TRBV29-1, the J gene TRBJ1-1; TCRdb picks TRBD1, but there is no DNA to check that call. The CDR3 totals 17 residues. CDR1 is SQVTM and CDR2 is ANQGSEA in the germline V gene.

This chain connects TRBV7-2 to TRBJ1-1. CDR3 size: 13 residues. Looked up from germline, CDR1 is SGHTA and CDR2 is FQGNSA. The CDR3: CASSLYVNTEAFF.

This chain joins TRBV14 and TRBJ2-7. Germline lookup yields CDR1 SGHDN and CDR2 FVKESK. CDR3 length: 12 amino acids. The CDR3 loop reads CASSQFAYEQYF.

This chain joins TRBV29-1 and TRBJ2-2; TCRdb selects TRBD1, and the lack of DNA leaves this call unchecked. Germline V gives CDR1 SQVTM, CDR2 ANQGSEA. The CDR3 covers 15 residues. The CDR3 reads CSVEEWGTTTGELFF.